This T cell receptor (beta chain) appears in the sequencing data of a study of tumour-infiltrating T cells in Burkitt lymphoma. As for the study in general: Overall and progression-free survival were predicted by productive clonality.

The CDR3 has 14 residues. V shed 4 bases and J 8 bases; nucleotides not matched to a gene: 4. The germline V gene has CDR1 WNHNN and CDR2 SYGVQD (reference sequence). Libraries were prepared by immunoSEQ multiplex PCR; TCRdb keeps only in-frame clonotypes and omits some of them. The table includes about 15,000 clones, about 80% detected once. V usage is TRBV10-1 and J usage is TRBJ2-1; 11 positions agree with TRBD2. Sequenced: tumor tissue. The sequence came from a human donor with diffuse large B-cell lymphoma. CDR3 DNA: TGCGCCAGCAGTGCGGCTAGCGGGAGGTATGAGCAGTTCTTC. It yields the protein CASSAASGRYEQFF.